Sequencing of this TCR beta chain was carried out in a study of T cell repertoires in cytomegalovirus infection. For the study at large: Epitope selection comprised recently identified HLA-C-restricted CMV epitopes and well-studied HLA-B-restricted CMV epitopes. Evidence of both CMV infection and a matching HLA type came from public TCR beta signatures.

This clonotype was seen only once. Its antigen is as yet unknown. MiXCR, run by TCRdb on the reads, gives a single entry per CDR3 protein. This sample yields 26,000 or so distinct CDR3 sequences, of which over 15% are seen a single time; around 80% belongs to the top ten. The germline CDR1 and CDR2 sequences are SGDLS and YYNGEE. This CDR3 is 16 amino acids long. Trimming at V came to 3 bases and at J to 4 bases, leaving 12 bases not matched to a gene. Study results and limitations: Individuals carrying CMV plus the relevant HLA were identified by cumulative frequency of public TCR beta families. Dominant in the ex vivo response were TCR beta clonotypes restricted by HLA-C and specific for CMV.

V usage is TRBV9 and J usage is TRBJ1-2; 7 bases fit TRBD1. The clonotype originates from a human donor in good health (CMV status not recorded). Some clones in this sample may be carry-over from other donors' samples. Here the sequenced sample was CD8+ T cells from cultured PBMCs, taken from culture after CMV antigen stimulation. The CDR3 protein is CASSEGQAVPLYGYTF. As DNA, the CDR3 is TGTGCCAGCAGCGAAGGACAGGCCGTCCCACTCTATGGCTACACCTTC. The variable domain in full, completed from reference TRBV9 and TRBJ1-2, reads DSGVTQTPKHLITATGQRVTLRCSPRSGDLSVYWYQQSLDQGLQFLIQYYNGEERAKGNILERFSAQQFPDLHSELNLSSLELGDSALYFCASSEGQAVPLYGYTFGSGTRLTVV.